These T cell receptor beta chains were read from a single sample in a study of blood T cell repertoires in COVID-19. Method: immunoSEQ multiplex PCR; TCRdb's copy keeps in-frame clones and lacks some. The sample comprises roughly 85,000 clones, about nine tenths of which are singletons, and 27% rests with the top ten. The sample was peripheral blood. These receptors were collected from a man aged 50 or older with active or convalescent COVID-19. The CDR3 runs from the conserved cysteine through the conserved F or W. The D gene is left open where the match is weak. Clone size is stated in some rows and not others, as once, few, many or a class when expanded.

d_gene	abundance	len	j_gene	v_gene	CDR3nt	CDR3aa
-	-	15	TRBJ1-1	TRBV2	TGTGCCAGCAGTGCCACGGTACAGGGTAACACTGAAGCTTTCTTT	CASSATVQGNTEAFF
-	-	15	TRBJ1-2	TRBV30	TGTGCCTGGAGTGTTCGACAGGAGGCTAACTATGGCTACACCTTC	CAWSVRQEANYGYTF
-	-	13	TRBJ1-5	TRBV28	TGTGCCAGCAGGTCGGACTATTATCAGCCCCAGCATTTT	CASRSDYYQPQHF
TRBD1	-	14	TRBJ1-1	TRBV10-1	TGCGCCAGCAGCCGGGGACAGGGGGGCACTGAAGCTTTCTTT	CASSRGQGGTEAFF
TRBD2	-	17	TRBJ2-2	TRBV20-1	TGCAGTGCTAGTCCCCGACTAGCGGGGGGGCAGGACGGGGAGCTGTTTTTT	CSASPRLAGGQDGELFF
TRBD1	-	15	TRBJ1-2	TRBV9	TGTGCCAGCAGCCCCCGGGACAGGAGATCCTATGGCTACACCTTC	CASSPRDRRSYGYTF
TRBD1	-	16	TRBJ2-7	TRBV4-3	TGCGCCAGCAGCCGGAAAGGGGGCGCGGGCTCCTACGAGCAGTACTTC	CASSRKGGAGSYEQYF
TRBD1	-	18	TRBJ1-1	TRBV11-2	TGTGCCAGCAACTTAGTATCGGGACAGGGGGCAGATTACACTGAAGCTTTCTTT	CASNLVSGQGADYTEAFF
TRBD1	-	15	TRBJ2-2	TRBV23-1	TGCCCCTCCAGCCGACAGGGGGTAAACACCGGGGAGCTGTTTTTT	CPSSRQGVNTGELFF
-	-	14	TRBJ1-1	TRBV19	TGTGCCAGTAGTATTCACAGGGTTGACACTGAAGCTTTCTTT	CASSIHRVDTEAFF
-	-	13	TRBJ2-1	TRBV6-5	TGTGCCAGCAGCCGAACAGAGAACAATGAGCAGTTCTTC	CASSRTENNEQFF
TRBD1	-	14	TRBJ1-1	TRBV2	TGTGCCAGTGCGGGACAGGAAGGATCAAAAAGGGCTTTCTTT	CASAGQEGSKRAFF
-	once	19	TRBJ2-1	TRBV5-8	TGTGCCAGCAGCGGATACAGGGAAGGGTTGGTAGCGCCGTACAATGAGCAGTTCTTC	CASSGYREGLVAPYNEQFF
TRBD1	-	14	TRBJ1-2	TRBV19	TGTGCCAGTAGTATCAACAGGGGGATCTATGGCTACACCTTC	CASSINRGIYGYTF
TRBD1	-	20	TRBJ2-3	TRBV23-1	TGCGCCAGCATACCCCCGCCGGACAGGGGCCTCCAGACTAGCACAGATACGCAGTATTTT	CASIPPPDRGLQTSTDTQYF
TRBD1	-	16	TRBJ1-2	TRBV19	TGTGCCACCGAGGACAGGGGGCGCGATCCTAACTATGGCTACACCTTC	CATEDRGRDPNYGYTF
TRBD2	-	19	TRBJ2-1	TRBV19	TGTGCCAGTAGTATAGTCCTCCCCTTACTAGCGGGACCGTACAATGAGCAGTTCTTC	CASSIVLPLLAGPYNEQFF
TRBD1	-	14	TRBJ1-5	TRBV5-1	TGCGCCAGCAGCTCAGGGGGCGCGGATCAGCCCCAGCATTTT	CASSSGGADQPQHF
-	-	14	TRBJ1-2	TRBV28	TGTGCCAGCAGGTCCATTGACAGGACCTATGGCTACACCTTC	CASRSIDRTYGYTF
-	-	12	TRBJ2-1	TRBV2	TGTGCCAGCACTCCCTCCTACAATGAGCAGTTCTTC	CASTPSYNEQFF
-	-	13	TRBJ1-2	TRBV3-1/TRBV3-2	TGTGCCAGCAGCCCCCCCCAGGGCTATGGCTACACCTTC	CASSPPQGYGYTF
TRBD2	-	18	TRBJ2-3	TRBV3-1/TRBV3-2	TGTGCCAGCAGCCAAGATACCCTATACAGCGGGAGTGCAGATACGCAGTATTTT	CASSQDTLYSGSADTQYF
-	-	13	TRBJ1-1	TRBV28	TGTGCCAGCTATGGGGGGGTGTACACTGAAGCTTTCTTT	CASYGGVYTEAFF
-	-	13	TRBJ2-3	TRBV6-4	TGTGCCAGCAGTGTCGAGCGCACAGATACGCAGTATTTT	CASSVERTDTQYF
-	-	14	TRBJ2-2	TRBV2	TGTGCCAGCAGTTATACAGAAAACACCGGGGAGCTGTTTTTT	CASSYTENTGELFF
TRBD2	-	16	TRBJ2-7	TRBV28	TGTGCCAGCAGTTCGCAAGGCGGGAGGCGGGTGTGGGAGCAGTACTTC	CASSSQGGRRVWEQYF
-	-	16	TRBJ1-3	TRBV19	TGTGCCAGTAGTCCGCTTACTGACAGCTCTGGAAACACCATATATTTT	CASSPLTDSSGNTIYF